This is a list of T cell receptor beta chains from one sample in a study of memory CD4+ T cells and cytomegalovirus serostatus. TCRdb keeps only in-frame clones here, not all; method: immunoSEQ multiplex PCR. The sample shows about 52,000 clones, around 80% of them seen only once. Sequenced sample: memory CD4+ T cells from blood. Receptors originate from an adult in good health and CMV-seropositive. CDR3s include the opening cysteine and the closing phenylalanine or tryptophan. The D gene is left open where the match is weak. Clone size is shown for a subset of rows, as once, few, many or a class of expanded clone.

CDR3aa: CASSSPSSGRAKGEQYF
CDR3nt: TGTGCCAGCAGTTCCCCCTCGAGCGGGAGGGCCAAAGGCGAGCAGTACTTC
v_gene: TRBV28
j_gene: TRBJ2-7
len: 17
abundance: -
d_gene: TRBD2

CDR3aa: CASSPGTGNEKLFF
CDR3nt: TGTGCCAGCAGTCCCGGGACTGGTAATGAAAAACTGTTTTTT
v_gene: TRBV2
j_gene: TRBJ1-4
len: 14
abundance: -
d_gene: -

CDR3aa: CASSVKGREGETQYF
CDR3nt: TGTGCCAGCAGCGTAAAAGGCAGGGAGGGAGAGACCCAGTACTTC
v_gene: TRBV9
j_gene: TRBJ2-5
len: 15
abundance: once
d_gene: TRBD2

CDR3aa: CASSLGAGGMEPQHF
CDR3nt: TGTGCCAGCAGCTTGGGGGCAGGGGGGATGGAGCCCCAGCATTTT
v_gene: TRBV5-6
j_gene: TRBJ1-5
len: 15
abundance: -
d_gene: TRBD1

CDR3aa: CASSLQGDTEAFF
CDR3nt: TGCGCCAGCAGCTTACAAGGGGACACTGAAGCTTTCTTT
v_gene: TRBV5-1
j_gene: TRBJ1-1
len: 13
abundance: -
d_gene: -

CDR3aa: CASSRDSNSNQPQHF
CDR3nt: TGTGCCAGCAGCCGAGACAGTAATAGCAATCAGCCCCAGCATTTT
v_gene: TRBV11-1
j_gene: TRBJ1-5
len: 15
abundance: -
d_gene: -

CDR3aa: CASSYPGLASNEQFF
CDR3nt: TGTGCCAGCAGTTACCCCGGACTAGCCAGCAATGAGCAGTTCTTC
v_gene: TRBV28
j_gene: TRBJ2-1
len: 15
abundance: -
d_gene: TRBD2

CDR3aa: CASTHRDGNTIYF
CDR3nt: TGTGCCAGCACCCACAGGGATGGAAACACCATATATTTT
v_gene: TRBV6-5
j_gene: TRBJ1-3
len: 13
abundance: -
d_gene: -

CDR3aa: CASKGEISGANVLTF
CDR3nt: TGTGCCAGCAAGGGCGAGATTTCTGGGGCCAACGTCCTGACTTTC
v_gene: TRBV4-2
j_gene: TRBJ2-6
len: 15
abundance: -
d_gene: -

CDR3aa: CASSPTTGSGANVLTF
CDR3nt: TGTGCCAGCAGCCCCACGACAGGGTCTGGGGCCAACGTCCTGACTTTC
v_gene: TRBV11-2
j_gene: TRBJ2-6
len: 16
abundance: -
d_gene: TRBD1

CDR3aa: CASSYRDDSPLHF
CDR3nt: TGTGCCAGCAGCTACAGGGACGATTCACCCCTCCACTTT
v_gene: TRBV7-9
j_gene: TRBJ1-6
len: 13
abundance: -
d_gene: -

CDR3aa: CASSSVGMGEKLFF
CDR3nt: TGTGCCAGCAGTTCGGTCGGAATGGGTGAAAAACTGTTTTTT
v_gene: TRBV6-6
j_gene: TRBJ1-4
len: 14
abundance: once
d_gene: -

CDR3aa: CASSVSSSGGYNEQFF
CDR3nt: TGTGCCAGCAGCGTATCCTCGAGCGGGGGCTACAATGAGCAGTTCTTC
v_gene: TRBV9
j_gene: TRBJ2-1
len: 16
abundance: -
d_gene: TRBD2

CDR3aa: CASSLRAGGYEQYF
CDR3nt: TGTGCCAGCAGTTTAAGGGCGGGAGGCTACGAGCAGTACTTC
v_gene: TRBV27
j_gene: TRBJ2-7
len: 14
abundance: few
d_gene: TRBD2

CDR3aa: CASSWGTARGTGANVLTF
CDR3nt: TGTGCCAGCAGCTGGGGGACAGCTCGGGGGACTGGGGCCAACGTCCTGACTTTC
v_gene: TRBV5-4
j_gene: TRBJ2-6
len: 18
abundance: -
d_gene: -

CDR3aa: CASSLAGGRGNIAKNIQYF
CDR3nt: TGCGCCAGCAGCTTGGCCGGCGGACGGGGAAACATAGCCAAAAACATTCAGTACTTC
v_gene: TRBV5-1
j_gene: TRBJ2-4
len: 19
abundance: -
d_gene: -

CDR3aa: CASTIRGDTQYF
CDR3nt: TGTGCCAGCACTATACGGGGGGATACGCAGTATTTT
v_gene: TRBV6-6
j_gene: TRBJ2-3
len: 12
abundance: few
d_gene: -

CDR3aa: CASSPQAGSGNTIYF
CDR3nt: TGTGCCAGCAGCCCCCAGGCGGGGTCTGGAAACACCATATATTTT
v_gene: TRBV7-2
j_gene: TRBJ1-3
len: 15
abundance: -
d_gene: -

CDR3aa: CARRAEQTGGETQYF
CDR3nt: TGTGCCAGAAGGGCGGAACAGACAGGGGGAGAGACCCAGTACTTC
v_gene: TRBV5-3
j_gene: TRBJ2-5
len: 15
abundance: -
d_gene: TRBD1

CDR3aa: CASSPGLAEYNEQFF
CDR3nt: TGTGCCAGCTCACCAGGGCTAGCGGAATACAATGAGCAGTTCTTC
v_gene: TRBV18
j_gene: TRBJ2-1
len: 15
abundance: -
d_gene: TRBD2

CDR3aa: CASSLGGISYEQYF
CDR3nt: TGTGCCAGCAGCTTAGGTGGGATTTCCTACGAGCAGTACTTC
v_gene: TRBV7-2
j_gene: TRBJ2-7
len: 14
abundance: -
d_gene: -

CDR3aa: CASSLAGNEQFF
CDR3nt: TGCGCCAGCAGCTTGGCCGGGAATGAGCAGTTCTTC
v_gene: TRBV5-1
j_gene: TRBJ2-1
len: 12
abundance: -
d_gene: -

CDR3aa: CASSFGKNMNTEAFF
CDR3nt: TGTGCCAGCAGCTTCGGGAAAAACATGAACACTGAAGCTTTCTTT
v_gene: TRBV6-5
j_gene: TRBJ1-1
len: 15
abundance: -
d_gene: -

CDR3aa: CASSPGLDNTEAFF
CDR3nt: TGTGCCAGCTCGCCGGGCTTGGATAACACTGAAGCTTTCTTT
v_gene: TRBV18
j_gene: TRBJ1-1
len: 14
abundance: -
d_gene: -

CDR3aa: CASSQDESQGHQPQHF
CDR3nt: TGCGCCAGCAGCCAAGATGAATCACAGGGTCATCAGCCCCAGCATTTT
v_gene: TRBV4-1
j_gene: TRBJ1-5
len: 16
abundance: -
d_gene: -

CDR3aa: CASSFRQKSTDTQYF
CDR3nt: TGTGCCAGTAGTTTCCGACAGAAGAGTACAGATACGCAGTATTTT
v_gene: TRBV19
j_gene: TRBJ2-3
len: 15
abundance: -
d_gene: -

CDR3aa: CASSEKGVNNEKLFF
CDR3nt: TGTGCCAGCAGTGAAAAGGGCGTTAATAATGAAAAACTGTTTTTT
v_gene: TRBV2
j_gene: TRBJ1-4
len: 15
abundance: -
d_gene: -